This TCR beta chain was identified in a study of response to subunit inactivated influenza vaccine. In TCRdb, the RT-PCR reads were re-called with MiXCR into one record per CDR3 protein. This repertoire shows 650,000 to 800,000 distinct CDR3 sequences, approximately 13% found once; its top ten account for 5.5% to 8%. This clonotype was detected a few times. Germline assignment: CDR1 MNHEY and CDR2 SVGEGT. This CDR3 is 16 amino acids long. V was trimmed by 6 bases and J by 6 bases, leaving 20 bases between them. The clonotype originates from a man aged 50 to 60 who received an inactivated influenza vaccine. The chain carries TRBV6-2 or TRBV6-3 and TRBJ2-2; possible D gene TRBD1, 6 bases. Sequences were derived from PBMCs from blood, sampled roughly 2 weeks before vaccination. The CDR3 reads CASREDRTNYAGELFF. CDR3 sequence (DNA): TGTGCCAGCAGAGAAGACAGGACGAACTACGCCGGGGAGCTGTTTTTT.